The text below deals with one T cell receptor (beta chain). Germline V lookup: CDR1 MNHEY, CDR2 SVGAGI. The CDR3 extends over 15 amino acids. V shed 0 bases and J shed 8 bases, with 11 bases lying between them. Each CDR3 protein gets one entry after TCRdb re-called the 5' RACE reads with MiXCR. This table holds over 55,000 distinct CDR3 sequences, about 31% found once. Naive CD4+ cells had CD25+ Tregs removed. This TCR was recovered from a female donor with breast cancer. The chain links TRBV6-5 to TRBJ1-6; D gene unclear. Sequenced material: tumor-infiltrating naive CD4+ T cells sorted from the breast tumor. Subset defined: naive CD4+ T cells, CD4+CD45RA+CD25-. CDR3 coding DNA: TGTGCCAGCAGTTACTCGATAGGGAGTGATTCACCCCTCCACTTT. Translating gives CASSYSIGSDSPLHF.